This paragraph reports one T cell receptor beta chain. The table lists this clone with a few counts. The antigen it recognizes is unknown. Base qualities were left out, and no much larger clone turns up one base away. The sample comes from a study of long-term antiretroviral therapy in people with HIV (dated by TCRdb to between 2022 and 2023). For context, the study as a whole: The earliest samples were collected roughly a decade before the 2015 WHO recommendation for immediate ART, at a time when ART was usually postponed until CD4 counts fell. Among the approximately 30 participants with HIV, fewer than twelve were female. This retrospective serial study examined whether starting ART and sustained HIV suppression were associated with changes in the composition and diversity of the TRB repertoire in peripheral blood. A total of about 200 cryopreserved PBMC samples were contributed to the cohort by 30 adults with confirmed HIV infection, with samples collected serially over a mean of approximately six years (range 1-12). No cross-contamination during QIAcube processing was seen in test extractions of a monoclonal T-cell line run alongside roughly 30 polyclonal samples.

General findings and caveats noted by the study authors: Narrower CDR3 length ranges were observed in HIV repertoires than in controls, and an antigen-experienced repertoire with only a slight naive shift after ART was suggested by the network structure. Because pre-ART samples had limited cell numbers, unsorted PBMC were profiled rather than sorted CD4+ and CD8+ T cells. Inferences about post-ART repertoire changes are limited because no data were available on ART adherence, viral resistance or therapy changes. A significant increase in TRB diversity was found to be associated with ART initiation, although TRB diversity was observed to remain significantly below that of transplant donor controls even after long-term ART. Expanded TRB clones identified before ART initiation dominated the repertoire across all time points, though the dominance fluctuated and decreased in many PLHIV after ART. Because PBMC availability was limited, only the TCR beta chain was sequenced, with no alpha chain pairing. The samples span the years 2004 to 2017, and the ART regimens used may be less effective than current regimens.

To be included, a participant needed at least one PBMC sample from before ART initiation plus at least two post-ART samples. Every participant with HIV received treatment in the United States of America. Cryopreserved samples of about 0.95-10 million PBMC were thawed and washed before DNA extraction. At the time of the earliest PBMC sample, participants with HIV were aged between roughly 20 and 60 years. Per participant, PBMC samples came from 1-4 timepoints prior to ART initiation and 2-8 timepoints following ART initiation, for a median of 7 samples. Serial HIV viral load, CD4+ T-cell count, ART history and demographic data were obtained for every participant. Genomic DNA was extracted from unsorted PBMC with a Qiagen kit on a QIAcube, processed in batches of 12 samples. Sequencing of the TRB variable region was done with the immunoSEQ hsTCRB v3.0 assay at survey level resolution. The targeted TRB sequencing depth was about 35,000-55,000 T-cell genomes per sample. TRB libraries were pooled and sequenced on an Illumina MiSeq using a v3 150-cycle kit. As for how the authors treated the data: Repertoire analysis ran in R within a reproducible Nextflow workflow covering QC, data transformation and analysis. Custom analyses were implemented in LymphoSeq2, an R package for AIRR-Seq data exploration. Four samples that yielded fewer than 5000 total TRB sequences were excluded, so that some 190 HIV repertoires were analyzed. Among the roughly 190 retained HIV repertoires, 59 were collected before ART initiation and approximately 130 were collected after ART initiation. Repertoires were downsampled to 5000 TRB nucleotide sequences, with summary statistics averaged over 100 downsampling iterations. TRB sequences were retained for analysis only if CDR3 regions of at least seven amino acids were present. A Shannon entropy-derived clonality score and the Gini coefficient were used to measure diversity. In the repertoire networks, any two of the top 5000 CDR3 amino acid sequences were connected whenever the two sequences differed by an edit distance of one. For TRB CDR3 amino acid sequences, GLIPH2 was used to predict antigen specificity groups and MHC restriction. Known CMV, EBV, HIV or tissue antigen associations were flagged by matching CDR3 amino acid sequences against VDJdb and McPAS-TCR. Pre-ART, post-ART and control groups were compared with Wilcoxon signed-rank tests and Holm-Bonferroni correction. TCRdb obtained this table from immuneACCESS and retained in-frame rearrangements with V and J assigned. These tables miss some clones; where compared with another copy, unresolved V genes account for less than half of the shortfall, and the remainder is unexplained. The V and J calls and the clone size are those of that table, but D and trimming were determined from the DNA. In all, the sample holds approximately 19,000 clones, and more than 65% of those were seen once. Nearly 6.5% of the sample is in the top ten clones.

The receptor was derived from a man between 18 and 35 years old with HIV. The source material was unsorted PBMCs, sampled at the start of antiretroviral therapy, before treatment.

This receptor has the CDR3 CASSSGSYHITDPYEQYF. The nucleotide sequence reads TGTGCCAGTAGTTCCGGGTCTTACCACATCACGGACCCCTACGAGCAGTACTTC. This receptor chain uses TRBV19 and TRBJ2-7; no D segment can be confidently identified. The germline V gene (reference sequence) gives CDR1 as LNHDA and CDR2 as SQIVND. The germline ends are 25 bases apart after V is trimmed by 5 bases and J by 2 bases. Taken from cysteine to phenylalanine, the CDR3 has 18 residues. The entry retains the CDR3 DNA only, 54 bases that are in frame from base 1.